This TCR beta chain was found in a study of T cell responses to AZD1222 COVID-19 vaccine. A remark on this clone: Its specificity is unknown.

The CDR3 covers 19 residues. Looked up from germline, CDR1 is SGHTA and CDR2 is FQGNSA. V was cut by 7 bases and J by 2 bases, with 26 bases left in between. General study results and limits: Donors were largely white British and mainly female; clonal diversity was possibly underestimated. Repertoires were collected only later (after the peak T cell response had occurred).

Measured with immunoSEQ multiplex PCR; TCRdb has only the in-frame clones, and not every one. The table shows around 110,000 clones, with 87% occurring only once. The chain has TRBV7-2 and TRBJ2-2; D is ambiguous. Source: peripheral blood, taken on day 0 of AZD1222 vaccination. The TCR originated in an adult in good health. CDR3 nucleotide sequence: TGTGCCAGCAAACTCCTGCCTGTCGGGCGGATCCTAAACACCGGGGAGCTGTTTTTT. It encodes CASKLLPVGRILNTGELFF.